This TCR beta chain was sequenced in a study of read filtering for tumor transcriptome and immune sequencing. Whole-study context: The cohort had over 16 men and 14 women aged roughly 40 to 90, mean about 66 years. Per sample, TCR-region reads ranged about 3.5 to 11 million by IR-seq, about 80 to 1,400 by RNA-seq.

Study-level results: Dropping single-read clonotypes raised IR-seq and RNA-seq shared-clonotype correlation.

This clonotype was detected many times. Its cognate antigen is unknown. V lost 4 bases to trimming and J lost 7 bases, with 11 bases between them. Germline values: CDR1 MNHEY, CDR2 SVGEGT. The CDR3 runs to 13 residues. At the time of active disease, bone marrow was collected from every patient. From roughly 400 ng of RNA, a library with molecular barcoded alpha/delta and beta/gamma adaptors was made. TCRdb reprocessed the reads with MiXCR, giving one entry per CDR3 protein. The table has 35,000 to 55,000 distinct CDR3 sequences, around 12% seen once. V and J are TRBV6-2 or TRBV6-3 and TRBJ2-1, with a weak D call TRBD2 (6 bases). What was sequenced was a population of CD138-negative cells sorted from bone marrow. This TCR came from a donor aged 40 or over with multiple myeloma. The CDR3 region is CASSLGRLNEQFF. The CDR3 DNA reads TGTGCCAGCAGTTTAGGGAGGTTAAATGAGCAGTTCTTC.